This T cell receptor (beta chain) was captured in a study of CD8 T cells in ankylosing spondylitis. One entry per CDR3 protein, called by TCRdb with MiXCR from the 5' RACE reads. The table has approximately 540,000 distinct CDR3 sequences, roughly 13% seen once; the top ten hold over 6.5%. General study points: Typical of ankylosing spondylitis blood, it appeared, was a TCR beta motif of under 10 highly homologous variants.

Germline V gene lookup returns CDR1 SGHRS and CDR2 YFSETQ. The CDR3 contains 14 residues. Unmatched junction bases numbered 3, after V lost 2 bases and J lost 2 bases. Of note for this clonotype: Its antigen is currently unknown.

The TCR was taken from a male donor with ankylosing spondylitis. The chain employs TRBV5-1 and TRBJ1-2; TRBD1 aligns across 7 bases. The sequenced sample consisted of blood, either unsorted or a sorted T cell fraction (not recorded which). The CDR3 sequence: CASSFTGQNYGYTF. The CDR3, as DNA: TGCGCCAGCAGCTTTACGGGACAGAACTATGGCTACACCTTC.